These T cell receptor beta chains were read from a single sample in a study of cytomegalovirus exposure and HLA in healthy donors. Repertoires were generated with immunoSEQ multiplex PCR, while TCRdb's copy carries only in-frame clones and drops some. The data show 250,000 to 300,000 clones, with about 86% seen just once and 1% held by the top ten. Sample: PBMCs. The receptors shown here come from a woman aged 18-29 years in good health and CMV-seronegative. CDR3s include the opening cysteine and the closing phenylalanine or tryptophan. D genes are given only for firm matches. Size is omitted from some rows. Given values are once, few, many or a class for expanded clones.

J | V | D | size | DNA | CDR3
TRBJ2-1 | TRBV5-1 | - | - | TGCGCCAGCAGCTTGCTGGGGCTAGCGTACAATGAGCAGTTCTTC | CASSLLGLAYNEQFF
TRBJ1-5 | TRBV2 | - | - | TGTGCCAGCAGTGCATTGGGGGGACTTAGCAATCAGCCCCAGCATTTT | CASSALGGLSNQPQHF
TRBJ1-5 | TRBV2 | - | - | TGTGCCAGCAGTGGTTTGGGGAGTTATAGCAATCAGCCCCAGCATTTT | CASSGLGSYSNQPQHF
TRBJ1-1 | TRBV11-2 | - | - | TGTGCCAGCAGCTTGTATGTAGGGCAGGGAGGAACTGAAGCTTTCTTT | CASSLYVGQGGTEAFF
TRBJ2-7 | TRBV6-5 | TRBD1 | - | TGTGCCAGCAGTACCCGGGACAGGGGGACCTACGAGCAGTACTTC | CASSTRDRGTYEQYF
TRBJ1-2 | TRBV5-4 | - | few | TGTGCCAGCAGCCCAACGGTGGGGCAGGGGCATGGCTACACCTTC | CASSPTVGQGHGYTF
TRBJ1-1 | TRBV7-8 | - | once | TGTGCCAGCAGCTTATCGGCAGGGCCCACTGAAGCTTTCTTT | CASSLSAGPTEAFF
TRBJ2-7 | TRBV5-6 | TRBD1 | - | TGTGCCGCATCTAAAGGGGGCGACGAGCAGTACTTC | CAASKGGDEQYF
TRBJ2-1 | TRBV2 | TRBD1 | - | TGTGCCAGCAGCCGGGACAGGGGGAATGAGCAGTTCTTC | CASSRDRGNEQFF
TRBJ2-5 | TRBV18 | TRBD1 | - | TGTGCCAGCTCACCACCATTATGGGACAGGAAAGAGACCCAGTACTTC | CASSPPLWDRKETQYF
TRBJ1-1 | TRBV7-6 | - | - | TGTGCCAGCAGCTTCGTGGACAGCATGAACACTGAAGCTTTCTTT | CASSFVDSMNTEAFF
TRBJ2-3 | TRBV6-5 | TRBD2 | - | TGTGCCAGCAGTTACCAGCGGGGGGGCGGAGATACGCAGTATTTT | CASSYQRGGGDTQYF
TRBJ2-3 | TRBV9 | - | few | TGTGCCAGCAGCGTCGGTGATCACACAGATACGCAGTATTTT | CASSVGDHTDTQYF
TRBJ1-1 | TRBV6-4 | TRBD1 | - | TGTGCCAGCAGGGGACAGGGCTCCATGAACACTGAAGCTTTCTTT | CASRGQGSMNTEAFF
TRBJ2-7 | TRBV6-5 | - | - | TGTGCCAGCAGTTACTCCGGGACACGTCCTAACGAGCAGTACTTC | CASSYSGTRPNEQYF
TRBJ1-1 | TRBV6-5 | - | - | TGTGCCAGCAGTTACTCGCCGGGGGTTAACACTGAAGCTTTCTTT | CASSYSPGVNTEAFF